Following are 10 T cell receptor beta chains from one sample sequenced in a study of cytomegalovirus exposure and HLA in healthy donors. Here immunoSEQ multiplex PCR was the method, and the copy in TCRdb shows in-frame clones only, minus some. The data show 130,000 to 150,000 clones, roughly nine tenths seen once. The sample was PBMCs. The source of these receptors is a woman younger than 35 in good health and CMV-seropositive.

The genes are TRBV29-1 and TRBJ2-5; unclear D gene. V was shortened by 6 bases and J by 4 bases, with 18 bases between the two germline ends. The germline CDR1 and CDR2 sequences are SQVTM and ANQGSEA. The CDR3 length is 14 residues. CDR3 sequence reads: CSVKENARTETQYF. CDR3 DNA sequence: TGCAGCGTCAAGGAGAACGCCCGAACAGAGACCCAGTACTTC.

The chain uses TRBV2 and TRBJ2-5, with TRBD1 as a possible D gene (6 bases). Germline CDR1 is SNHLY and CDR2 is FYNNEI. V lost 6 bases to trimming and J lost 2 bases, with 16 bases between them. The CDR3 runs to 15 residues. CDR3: CASSPGTRKQETQYF. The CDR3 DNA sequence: TGTGCCAGCAGCCCCGGGACACGAAAACAAGAGACCCAGTACTTC.

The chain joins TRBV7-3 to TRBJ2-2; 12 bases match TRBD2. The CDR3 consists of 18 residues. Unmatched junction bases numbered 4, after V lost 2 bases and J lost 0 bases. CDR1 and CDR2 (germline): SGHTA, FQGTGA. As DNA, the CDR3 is TGTGCCAGCAGCTTAGCTAGCGGGAGGGACGCGAACACCGGGGAGCTGTTTTTT. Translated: CASSLASGRDANTGELFF.

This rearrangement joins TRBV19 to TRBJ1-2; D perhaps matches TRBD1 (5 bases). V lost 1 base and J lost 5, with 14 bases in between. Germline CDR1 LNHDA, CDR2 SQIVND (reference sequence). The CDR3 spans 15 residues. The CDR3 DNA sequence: TGTGCCAGTAGTATAGTGGCGGGGCGCGAATATGGCTACACCTTC. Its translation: CASSIVAGREYGYTF. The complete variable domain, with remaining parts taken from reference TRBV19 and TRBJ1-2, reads DGGITQSPKYLFRKEGQNVTLSCEQNLNHDAMYWYRQDPGQGLRLIYYSQIVNDFQKGDIAEGYSVSREKKESFPLTVTSAQKNPTAFYLCASSIVAGREYGYTFGSGTRLTVV.

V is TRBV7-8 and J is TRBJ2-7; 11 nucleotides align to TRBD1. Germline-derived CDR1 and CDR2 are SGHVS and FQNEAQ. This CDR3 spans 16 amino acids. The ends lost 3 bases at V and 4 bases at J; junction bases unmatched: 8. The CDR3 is CASSFLGTGGFYEQYF. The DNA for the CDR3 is TGTGCCAGCAGCTTTCTAGGGACAGGGGGTTTTTACGAGCAGTACTTC.

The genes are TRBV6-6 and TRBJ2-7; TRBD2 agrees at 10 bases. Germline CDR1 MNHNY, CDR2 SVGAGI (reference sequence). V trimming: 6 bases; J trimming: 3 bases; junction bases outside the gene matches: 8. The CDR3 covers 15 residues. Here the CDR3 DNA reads TGTGCCAGCAGACCTCCCGCTAGCGGGAGCTACGAGCAGTACTTC. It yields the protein CASRPPASGSYEQYF.

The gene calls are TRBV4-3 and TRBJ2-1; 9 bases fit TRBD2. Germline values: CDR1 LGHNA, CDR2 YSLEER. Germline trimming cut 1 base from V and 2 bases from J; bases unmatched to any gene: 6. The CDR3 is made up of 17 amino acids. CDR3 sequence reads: CASSQGTSGLTYNEQFF. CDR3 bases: TGCGCCAGCAGCCAAGGCACTAGCGGGCTAACCTACAATGAGCAGTTCTTC.

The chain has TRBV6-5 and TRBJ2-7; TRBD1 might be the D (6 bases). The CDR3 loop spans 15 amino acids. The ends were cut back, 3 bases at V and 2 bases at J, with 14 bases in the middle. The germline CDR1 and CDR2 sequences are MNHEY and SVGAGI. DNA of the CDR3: TGTGCCAGCAGTTATAGGGCAGGGGAAACCTACGAGCAGTACTTC. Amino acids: CASSYRAGETYEQYF.

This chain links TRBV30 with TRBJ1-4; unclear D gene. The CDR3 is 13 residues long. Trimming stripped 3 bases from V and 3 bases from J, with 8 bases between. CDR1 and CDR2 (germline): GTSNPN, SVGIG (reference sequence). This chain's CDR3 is CAWRQAANEKLFF. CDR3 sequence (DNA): TGTGCCTGGAGGCAGGCAGCTAATGAAAAACTGTTTTTT.

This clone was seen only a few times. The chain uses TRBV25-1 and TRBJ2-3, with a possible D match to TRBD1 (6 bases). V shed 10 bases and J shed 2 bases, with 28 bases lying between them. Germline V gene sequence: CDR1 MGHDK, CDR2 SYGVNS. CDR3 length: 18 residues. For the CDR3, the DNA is TGTGCCACCCAGTGGGGGCAGCTCGGTGCATCGGCCACAGATACGCAGTATTTT. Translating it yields CATQWGQLGASATDTQYF.